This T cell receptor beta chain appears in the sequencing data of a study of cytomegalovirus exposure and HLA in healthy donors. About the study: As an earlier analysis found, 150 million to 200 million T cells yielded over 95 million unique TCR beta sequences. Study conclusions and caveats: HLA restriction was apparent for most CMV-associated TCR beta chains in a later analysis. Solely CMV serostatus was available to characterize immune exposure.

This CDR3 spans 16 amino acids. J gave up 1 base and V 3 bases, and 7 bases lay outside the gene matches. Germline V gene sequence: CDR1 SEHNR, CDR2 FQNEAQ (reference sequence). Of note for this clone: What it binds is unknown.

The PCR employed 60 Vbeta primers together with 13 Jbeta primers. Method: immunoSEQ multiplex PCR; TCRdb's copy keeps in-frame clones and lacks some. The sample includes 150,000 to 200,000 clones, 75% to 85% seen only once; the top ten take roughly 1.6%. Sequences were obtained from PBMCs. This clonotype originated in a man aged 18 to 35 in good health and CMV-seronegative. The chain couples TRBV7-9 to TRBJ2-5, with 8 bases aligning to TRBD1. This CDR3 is CASSFRTGPSQETQYF. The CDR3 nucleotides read TGTGCCAGCAGCTTCCGGACAGGGCCGAGCCAAGAGACCCAGTACTTC.